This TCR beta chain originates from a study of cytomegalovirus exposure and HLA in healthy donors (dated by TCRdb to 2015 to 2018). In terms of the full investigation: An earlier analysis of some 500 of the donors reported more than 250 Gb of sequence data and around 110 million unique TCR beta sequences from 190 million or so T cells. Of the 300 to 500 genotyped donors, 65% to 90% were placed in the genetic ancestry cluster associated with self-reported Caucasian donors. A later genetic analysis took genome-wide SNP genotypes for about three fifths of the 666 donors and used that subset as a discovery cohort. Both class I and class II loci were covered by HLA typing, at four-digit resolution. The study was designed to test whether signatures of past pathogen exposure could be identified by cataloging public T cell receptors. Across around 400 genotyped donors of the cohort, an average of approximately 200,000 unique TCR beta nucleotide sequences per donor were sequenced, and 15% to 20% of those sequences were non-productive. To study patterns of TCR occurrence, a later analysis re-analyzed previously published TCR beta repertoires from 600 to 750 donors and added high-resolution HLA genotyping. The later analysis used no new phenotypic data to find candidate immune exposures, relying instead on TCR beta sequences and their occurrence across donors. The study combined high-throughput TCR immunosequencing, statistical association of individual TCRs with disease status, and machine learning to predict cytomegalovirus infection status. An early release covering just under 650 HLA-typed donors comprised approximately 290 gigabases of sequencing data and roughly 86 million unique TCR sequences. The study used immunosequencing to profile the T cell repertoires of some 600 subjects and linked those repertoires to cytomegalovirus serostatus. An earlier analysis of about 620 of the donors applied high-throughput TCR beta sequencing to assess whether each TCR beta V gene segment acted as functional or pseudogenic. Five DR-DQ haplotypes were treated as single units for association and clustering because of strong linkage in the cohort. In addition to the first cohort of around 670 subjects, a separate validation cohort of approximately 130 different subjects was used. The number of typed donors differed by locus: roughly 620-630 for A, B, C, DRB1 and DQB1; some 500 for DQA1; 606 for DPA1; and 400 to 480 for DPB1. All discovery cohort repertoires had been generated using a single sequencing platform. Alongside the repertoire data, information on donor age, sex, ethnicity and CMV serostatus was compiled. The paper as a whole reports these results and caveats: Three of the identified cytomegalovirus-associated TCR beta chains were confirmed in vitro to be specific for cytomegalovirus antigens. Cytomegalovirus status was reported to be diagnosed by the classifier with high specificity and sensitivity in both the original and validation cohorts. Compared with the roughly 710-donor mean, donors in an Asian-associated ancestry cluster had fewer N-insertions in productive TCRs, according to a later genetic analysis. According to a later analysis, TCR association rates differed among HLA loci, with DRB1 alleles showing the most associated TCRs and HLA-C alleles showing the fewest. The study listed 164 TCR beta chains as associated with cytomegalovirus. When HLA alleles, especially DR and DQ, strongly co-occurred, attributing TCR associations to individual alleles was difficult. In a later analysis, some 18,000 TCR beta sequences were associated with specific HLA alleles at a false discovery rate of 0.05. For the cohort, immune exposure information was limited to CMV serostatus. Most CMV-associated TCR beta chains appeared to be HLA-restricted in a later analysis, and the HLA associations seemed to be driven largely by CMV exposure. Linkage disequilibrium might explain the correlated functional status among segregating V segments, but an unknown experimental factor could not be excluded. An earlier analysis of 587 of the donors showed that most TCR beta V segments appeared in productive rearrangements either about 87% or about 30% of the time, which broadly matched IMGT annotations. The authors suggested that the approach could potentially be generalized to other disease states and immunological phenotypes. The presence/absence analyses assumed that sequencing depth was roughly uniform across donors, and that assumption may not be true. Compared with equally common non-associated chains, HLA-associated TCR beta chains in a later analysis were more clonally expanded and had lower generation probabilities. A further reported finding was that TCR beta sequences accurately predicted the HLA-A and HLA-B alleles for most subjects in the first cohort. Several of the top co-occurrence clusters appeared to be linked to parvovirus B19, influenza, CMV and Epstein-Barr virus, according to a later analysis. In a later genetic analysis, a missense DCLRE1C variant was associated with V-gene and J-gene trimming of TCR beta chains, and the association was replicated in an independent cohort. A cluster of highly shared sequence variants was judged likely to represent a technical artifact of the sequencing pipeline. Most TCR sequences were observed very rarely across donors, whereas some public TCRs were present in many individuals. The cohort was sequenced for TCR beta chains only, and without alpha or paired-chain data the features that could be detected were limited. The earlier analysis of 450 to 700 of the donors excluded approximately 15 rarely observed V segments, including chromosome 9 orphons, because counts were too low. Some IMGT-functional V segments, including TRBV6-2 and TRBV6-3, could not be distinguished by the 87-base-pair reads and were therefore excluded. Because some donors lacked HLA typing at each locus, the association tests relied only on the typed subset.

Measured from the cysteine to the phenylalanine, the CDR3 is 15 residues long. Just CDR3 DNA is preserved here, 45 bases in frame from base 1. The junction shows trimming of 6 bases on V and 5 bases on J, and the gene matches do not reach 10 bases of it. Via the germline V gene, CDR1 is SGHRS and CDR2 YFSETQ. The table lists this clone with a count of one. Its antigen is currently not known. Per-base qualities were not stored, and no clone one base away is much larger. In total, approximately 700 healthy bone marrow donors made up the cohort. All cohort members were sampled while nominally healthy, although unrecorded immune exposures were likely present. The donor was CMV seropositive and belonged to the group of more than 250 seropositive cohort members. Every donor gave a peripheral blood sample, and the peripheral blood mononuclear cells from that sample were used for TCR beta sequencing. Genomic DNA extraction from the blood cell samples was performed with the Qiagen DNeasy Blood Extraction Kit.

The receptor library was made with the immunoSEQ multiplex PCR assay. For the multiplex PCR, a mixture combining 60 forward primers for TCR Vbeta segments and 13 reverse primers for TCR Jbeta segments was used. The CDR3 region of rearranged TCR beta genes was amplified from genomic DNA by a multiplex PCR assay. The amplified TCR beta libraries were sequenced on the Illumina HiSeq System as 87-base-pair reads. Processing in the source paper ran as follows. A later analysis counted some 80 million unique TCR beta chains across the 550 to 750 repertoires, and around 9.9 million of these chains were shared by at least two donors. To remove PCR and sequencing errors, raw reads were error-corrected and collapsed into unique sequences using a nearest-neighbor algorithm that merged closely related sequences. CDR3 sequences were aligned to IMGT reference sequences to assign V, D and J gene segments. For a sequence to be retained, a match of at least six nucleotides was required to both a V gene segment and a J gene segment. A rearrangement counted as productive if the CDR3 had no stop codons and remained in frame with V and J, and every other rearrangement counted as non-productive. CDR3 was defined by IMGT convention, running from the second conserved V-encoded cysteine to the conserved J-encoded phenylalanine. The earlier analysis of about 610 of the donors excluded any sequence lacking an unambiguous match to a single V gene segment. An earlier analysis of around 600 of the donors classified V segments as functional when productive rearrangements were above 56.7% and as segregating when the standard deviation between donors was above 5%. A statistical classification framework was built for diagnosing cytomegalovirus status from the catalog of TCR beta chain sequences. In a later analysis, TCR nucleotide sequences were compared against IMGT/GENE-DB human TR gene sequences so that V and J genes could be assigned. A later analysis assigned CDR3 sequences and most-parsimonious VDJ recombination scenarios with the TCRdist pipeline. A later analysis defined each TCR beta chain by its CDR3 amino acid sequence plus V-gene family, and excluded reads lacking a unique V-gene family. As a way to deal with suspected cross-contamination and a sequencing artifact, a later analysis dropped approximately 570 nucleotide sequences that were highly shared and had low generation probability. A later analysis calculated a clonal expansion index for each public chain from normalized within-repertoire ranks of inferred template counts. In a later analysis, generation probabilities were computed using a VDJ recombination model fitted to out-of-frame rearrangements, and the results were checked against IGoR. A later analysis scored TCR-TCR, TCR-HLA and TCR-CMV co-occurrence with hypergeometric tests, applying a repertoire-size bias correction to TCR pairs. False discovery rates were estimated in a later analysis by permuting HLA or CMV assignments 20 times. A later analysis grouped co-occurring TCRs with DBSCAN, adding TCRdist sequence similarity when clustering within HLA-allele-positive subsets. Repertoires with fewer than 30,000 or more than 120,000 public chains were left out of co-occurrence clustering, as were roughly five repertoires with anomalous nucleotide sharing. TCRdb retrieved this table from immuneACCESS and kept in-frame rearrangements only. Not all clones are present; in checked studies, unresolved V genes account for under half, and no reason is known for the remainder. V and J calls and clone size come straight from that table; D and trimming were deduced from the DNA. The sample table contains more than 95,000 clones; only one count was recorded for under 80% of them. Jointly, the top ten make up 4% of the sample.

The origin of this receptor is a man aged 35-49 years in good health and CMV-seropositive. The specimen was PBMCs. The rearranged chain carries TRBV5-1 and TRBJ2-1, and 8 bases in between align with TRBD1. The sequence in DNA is TGCGCCAGCACCTACGGACAGGGCCAGCACAATGAGCAGTTCTTC. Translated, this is CASTYGQGQHNEQFF.